These T cell receptor beta chains were read from a single sample in a study of cytomegalovirus exposure and HLA in healthy donors. The data were produced by immunoSEQ multiplex PCR, yet TCRdb's version contains in-frame clones alone and is incomplete. This table holds approximately 100,000 clones, roughly 71% found once. What was sequenced was PBMCs. The receptors originated from a man aged 45-65 years in good health and CMV-seronegative. CDR3s include the opening cysteine and the closing phenylalanine or tryptophan. A D gene is named only where the DNA matches it firmly. Rows may omit the clone size; those that give it use once, few, many or a size class.

>TRBV6-5|NA|TRBD2|TRBJ2-1
CASRRGSYNEQFF
TGTGCCAGCAGGCGCGGGAGTTACAATGAGCAGTTCTTC
>TRBV4-3|NA|TRBD1|TRBJ2-7
CASSRDRGYEQYF
TGCGCCAGCAGCCGGGACAGGGGTTACGAGCAGTACTTC
>TRBV28|NA|TRBD2|TRBJ2-1
CASSSSPGGGRANEQFF
TGTGCCAGCAGTTCCTCCCCGGGTGGCGGGAGGGCCAATGAGCAGTTCTTC
>TRBV9|NA|TRBD1|TRBJ1-1
CASSVRGLGTEAFF
TGTGCCAGCAGCGTCAGGGGGCTGGGGACTGAAGCTTTCTTT
>TRBV30|NA|NA|TRBJ2-1
CAWSTNSQVGEQFF
TGTGCCTGGAGTACCAATTCTCAGGTGGGTGAGCAGTTCTTC
>TRBV4-1|NA|NA|TRBJ2-2
CASSQRVGAQTGELFF
TGCGCCAGCAGCCAAAGAGTGGGAGCACAGACCGGGGAGCTGTTTTTT
>TRBV28|NA|NA|TRBJ1-2
CASSEATGFYGYTF
TGTGCCAGCAGCGAGGCGACAGGTTTCTATGGCTACACCTTC
>TRBV19|few|TRBD1|TRBJ2-1
CASTARGTGHNEQFF
TGTGCCAGTACCGCGAGGGGGACAGGGCACAATGAGCAGTTCTTC
>TRBV14|NA|NA|TRBJ2-6
CASSHGGPGANVLTF
TGTGCCAGCAGCCATGGTGGCCCTGGGGCCAACGTCCTGACTTTC
>TRBV15|NA|NA|TRBJ2-3
CATSPLGSGGTDTQYF
TGTGCCACCAGCCCGTTGGGTAGCGGAGGCACAGATACGCAGTATTTT
>TRBV18|NA|NA|TRBJ1-4
CASSPSGATNEKLFF
TGTGCCAGCTCACCTTCGGGTGCAACTAATGAAAAACTGTTTTTT
>TRBV28|NA|TRBD1|TRBJ1-4
CASRDRASEKLFF
TGTGCCAGCAGGGACAGGGCTTCCGAAAAACTGTTTTTT
>TRBV6-5|few|TRBD1|TRBJ2-7
CASSRDRADEQYF
TGTGCCAGCAGTAGGGACAGGGCTGACGAGCAGTACTTC
>TRBV5-4|few|NA|TRBJ2-2
CASSFYSDGELFF
TGTGCCAGCAGCTTCTACTCCGATGGGGAGCTGTTTTTT
>TRBV19|NA|NA|TRBJ1-5
CASSIVVWADNQPQHF
TGTGCCAGTAGTATAGTAGTTTGGGCAGACAATCAGCCCCAGCATTTT
>TRBV4-2|NA|NA|TRBJ1-1
CASSQDRNTEAFF
TGTGCCAGCAGCCAGGACAGGAACACTGAAGCTTTCTTT
>TRBV4-1|NA|TRBD2|TRBJ2-1
CASSARPQAGTYNEQFF
TGCGCCAGCAGCGCAAGGCCACAAGCGGGGACCTACAATGAGCAGTTCTTC
>TRBV30|NA|TRBD2|TRBJ2-5
CAWNRGGPQETQYF
TGTGCCTGGAATCGGGGGGGCCCCCAAGAGACCCAGTACTTC
>TRBV7-2|NA|TRBD1|TRBJ1-2
CASSPGTGVYGYTF
TGTGCCAGCAGCCCCGGGACAGGGGTCTACGGCTACACCTTC
>TRBV7-9|NA|TRBD1|TRBJ1-2
CASSFDRGLGGYTF
TGTGCCAGCAGCTTCGACAGGGGGCTAGGGGGCTACACCTTC
>TRBV6-5|NA|NA|TRBJ2-7
CASSSRTSNYEQYF
TGTGCCAGCAGTTCGAGGACTTCCAACTACGAGCAGTACTTC
>TRBV28|NA|TRBD1|TRBJ1-3
CASRSPGTGGRNTIYF
TGTGCCAGCAGAAGCCCCGGGACAGGGGGAAGAAACACCATATATTTT
>TRBV4-2|once|NA|TRBJ2-1
CASSQEKGQGGNEQFF
TGTGCCAGCAGCCAAGAAAAGGGGCAGGGGGGCAATGAGCAGTTCTTC
>TRBV27|NA|TRBD2|TRBJ2-3
CASSRLGLAGGLSTDTQYF
TGTGCCAGCAGTCGACTTGGACTAGCGGGGGGGCTTAGCACAGATACGCAGTATTTT
>TRBV25-1|NA|TRBD1|TRBJ2-7
CASRETGNSYEQYF
TGTGCCAGCCGCGAGACAGGGAACTCCTACGAGCAGTACTTC
>TRBV11-2|NA|NA|TRBJ1-6
CASRFRSSDSPLHF
TGTGCCAGCAGGTTTAGGAGTAGCGATTCACCCCTCCACTTT
>TRBV27|NA|TRBD1|TRBJ1-5
CASSLNGQGNQPQHF
TGTGCCAGCAGTTTGAACGGACAGGGCAATCAGCCCCAGCATTTT
>TRBV5-4|NA|NA|TRBJ2-3
CASSLDPSASTDTQYF
TGTGCCAGCAGCTTGGACCCTTCTGCGAGCACAGATACGCAGTATTTT
>TRBV2|NA|NA|TRBJ1-5
CASSVEKGDQPQHF
TGTGCCAGCAGTGTTGAAAAGGGGGATCAGCCCCAGCATTTT
>TRBV15|few|NA|TRBJ2-1
CATSRDPGRSYNEQFF
TGTGCCACCAGCAGAGATCCTGGGAGGTCCTACAATGAGCAGTTCTTC
>TRBV5-1|few|NA|TRBJ2-3
CASSLDSGGPSTDTQYF
TGCGCCAGCAGCTTGGATAGCGGCGGACCTAGCACAGATACGCAGTATTTT
>TRBV6-5|few|NA|TRBJ1-1
CASSFSIMNTEAFF
TGTGCCAGCAGTTTTAGCATTATGAACACTGAAGCTTTCTTT
>TRBV4-2|NA|TRBD1|TRBJ2-5
CASSQDPGGETQYF
TGTGCCAGCAGCCAAGATCCAGGGGGAGAGACCCAGTACTTC
>TRBV7-3|NA|NA|TRBJ2-1
CASSQGVNNEQFF
TGTGCCAGCAGCCAAGGGGTGAACAATGAGCAGTTCTTC
>TRBV6-1|NA|NA|TRBJ1-5
CASTRREQPQHF
TGTGCCAGCACCCGGAGGGAACAGCCCCAGCATTTT
>TRBV6-5|NA|NA|TRBJ1-2
CASTKGTSYGYTF
TGTGCCAGCACTAAAGGGACTTCCTATGGCTACACCTTC
>TRBV28|NA|TRBD1|TRBJ1-1
CASSWGTTGRTEAFF
TGTGCCAGCAGTTGGGGGACGACAGGGAGGACTGAAGCTTTCTTT
>TRBV5-5|NA|TRBD2|TRBJ2-3
CASSYRAPGLAGGDTQYF
TGTGCCAGCAGCTACCGGGCCCCGGGACTAGCGGGGGGAGATACGCAGTATTTT
>TRBV6-6|NA|TRBD1|TRBJ1-5
CASRLRDSDQPQHF
TGTGCCAGCAGATTACGGGACAGTGATCAGCCCCAGCATTTT
>TRBV28|few|NA|TRBJ1-2
CASSFDSINYGYTF
TGTGCCAGCAGTTTTGACAGCATTAACTATGGCTACACCTTC
>TRBV18|few|TRBD1|TRBJ1-5
CASSRDRASQFNQPQHF
TGTGCCAGCTCACGCGACAGGGCCTCTCAATTCAATCAGCCCCAGCATTTT
>TRBV6-1|NA|NA|TRBJ2-7
CASSRTGNYEQYF
TGTGCCAGCAGTAGGACGGGAAACTACGAGCAGTACTTC
>TRBV11-2|NA|NA|TRBJ1-2
CANRGGPYGYTF
TGTGCCAACCGGGGGGGGCCCTATGGCTACACCTTC
>TRBV28|NA|TRBD2|TRBJ2-1
CASSFGSGGGLRVQFF
TGTGCCAGCAGTTTCGGGAGCGGGGGGGGACTTCGGGTGCAGTTCTTC
>TRBV2|medium-sized|TRBD1|TRBJ1-5
CASWTGVYNQPQHF
TGTGCCAGCTGGACAGGGGTGTACAATCAGCCCCAGCATTTT
>TRBV2|once|NA|TRBJ1-2
CASKELDRIYGYTF
TGTGCCAGCAAGGAATTGGACAGAATCTATGGCTACACCTTC
>TRBV5-1|NA|NA|TRBJ2-1
CASSEGGSSYNEQFF
TGCGCCAGCAGCGAGGGGGGGAGCTCCTACAATGAGCAGTTCTTC
>TRBV19|NA|TRBD1|TRBJ1-1
CASSPGTGKMNTEAFF
TGTGCCAGTAGTCCTGGGACAGGAAAGATGAACACTGAAGCTTTCTTT
>TRBV5-1|NA|NA|TRBJ1-1
CASSLGPGLNTEAFF
TGCGCCAGCAGCTTGGGGCCAGGATTGAACACTGAAGCTTTCTTT
>TRBV5-1|NA|NA|TRBJ2-7
CASSGSETPHEQYF
TGCGCCAGCAGCGGTAGTGAAACCCCTCACGAGCAGTACTTC
>TRBV28|NA|NA|TRBJ1-5
CASRGGNQPQHF
TGTGCCAGCAGAGGGGGCAATCAGCCCCAGCATTTT
>TRBV6-1|few|TRBD1|TRBJ2-7
CASRVDRGRDYEQYF
TGTGCCAGCAGGGTTGACAGGGGACGGGACTACGAGCAGTACTTC